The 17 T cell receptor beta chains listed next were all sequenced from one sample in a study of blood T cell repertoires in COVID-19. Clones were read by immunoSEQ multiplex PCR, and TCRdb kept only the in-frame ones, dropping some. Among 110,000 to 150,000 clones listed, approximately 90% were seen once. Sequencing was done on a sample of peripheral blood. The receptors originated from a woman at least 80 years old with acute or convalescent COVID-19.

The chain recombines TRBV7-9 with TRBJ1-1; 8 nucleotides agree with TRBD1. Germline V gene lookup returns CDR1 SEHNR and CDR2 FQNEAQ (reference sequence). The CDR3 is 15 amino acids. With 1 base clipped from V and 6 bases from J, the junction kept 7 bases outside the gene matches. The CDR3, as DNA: TGTGCCAGCAGCTTAGAGACAGGGGCAATCGCTGAAGCTTTCTTT. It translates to CASSLETGAIAEAFF.

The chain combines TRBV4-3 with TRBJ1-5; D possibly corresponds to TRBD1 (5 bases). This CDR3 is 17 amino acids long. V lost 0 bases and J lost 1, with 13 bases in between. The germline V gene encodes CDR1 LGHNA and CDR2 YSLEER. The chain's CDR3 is CASSQDPDRRSNQPQHF. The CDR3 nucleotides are TGCGCCAGCAGCCAAGATCCTGACAGAAGAAGCAATCAGCCCCAGCATTTT.

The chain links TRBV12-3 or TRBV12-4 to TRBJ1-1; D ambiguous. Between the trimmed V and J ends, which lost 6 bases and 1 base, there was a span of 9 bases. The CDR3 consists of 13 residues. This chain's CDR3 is CASSPGENTEAFF. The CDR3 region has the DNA TGTGCCAGCAGCCCCGGGGAGAACACTGAAGCTTTCTTT.

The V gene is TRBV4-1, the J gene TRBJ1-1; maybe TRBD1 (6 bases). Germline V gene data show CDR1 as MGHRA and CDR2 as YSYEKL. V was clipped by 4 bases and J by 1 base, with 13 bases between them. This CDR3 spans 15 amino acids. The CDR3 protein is CASSLGQTSNTEAFF. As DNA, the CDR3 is TGCGCCAGCAGCCTCGGACAGACATCGAACACTGAAGCTTTCTTT.

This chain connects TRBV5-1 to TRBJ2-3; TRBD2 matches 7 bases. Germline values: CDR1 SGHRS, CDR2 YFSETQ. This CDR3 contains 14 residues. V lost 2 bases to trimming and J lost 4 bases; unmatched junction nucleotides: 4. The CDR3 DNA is TGCGCCAGCAGCTTCGGACTAGACCCAGATACGCAGTATTTT. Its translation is CASSFGLDPDTQYF.

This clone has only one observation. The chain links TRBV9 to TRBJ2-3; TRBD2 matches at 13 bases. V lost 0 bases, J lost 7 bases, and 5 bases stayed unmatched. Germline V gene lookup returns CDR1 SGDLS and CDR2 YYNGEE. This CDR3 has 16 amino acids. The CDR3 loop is CASSVEGLAGEYTQYF. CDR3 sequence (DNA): TGTGCCAGCAGCGTAGAAGGACTAGCGGGGGAGTATACGCAGTATTTT.

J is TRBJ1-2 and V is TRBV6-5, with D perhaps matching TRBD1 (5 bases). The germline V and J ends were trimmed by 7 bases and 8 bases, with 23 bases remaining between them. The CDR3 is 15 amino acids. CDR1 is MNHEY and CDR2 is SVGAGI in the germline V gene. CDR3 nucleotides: TGTGCCAGCACCGTATCGACAGCCTTCTTGAGGGGCTACACCTTC. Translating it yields CASTVSTAFLRGYTF.

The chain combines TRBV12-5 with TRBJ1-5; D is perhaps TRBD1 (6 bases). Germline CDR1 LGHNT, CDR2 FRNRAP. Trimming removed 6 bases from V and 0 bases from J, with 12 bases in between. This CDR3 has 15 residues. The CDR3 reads CASGKPGHSNQPQHF. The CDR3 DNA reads TGTGCTAGTGGCAAACCGGGACATAGCAATCAGCCCCAGCATTTT.

The CDR3 sequence: CASSLATSGGGRETQYF. CDR3 nucleotides: TGCGCCAGCAGCTTGGCCACTAGCGGGGGAGGAAGAGAGACCCAGTACTTC. The gene calls are TRBV5-1 and TRBJ2-5, with 11 bases identical to TRBD2. Trimming at V came to 0 bases and at J to 4 bases, leaving 8 bases not matched to a gene. CDR3 length equals 17 residues. The germline CDR1 and CDR2 sequences are SGHRS and YFSETQ.

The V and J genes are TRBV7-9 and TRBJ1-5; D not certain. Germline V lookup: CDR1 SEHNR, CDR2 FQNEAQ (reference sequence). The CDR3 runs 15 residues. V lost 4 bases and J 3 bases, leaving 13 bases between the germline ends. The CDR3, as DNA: TGTGCCAGCAGCTCTGAGATGATTGCCAATCAGCCCCAGCATTTT. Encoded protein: CASSSEMIANQPQHF.

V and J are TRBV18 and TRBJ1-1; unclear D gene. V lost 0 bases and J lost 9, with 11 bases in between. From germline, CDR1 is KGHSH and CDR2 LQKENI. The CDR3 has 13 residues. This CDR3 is CASSPPSETQAFF. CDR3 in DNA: TGTGCCAGCTCACCACCGTCGGAGACGCAAGCTTTCTTT.

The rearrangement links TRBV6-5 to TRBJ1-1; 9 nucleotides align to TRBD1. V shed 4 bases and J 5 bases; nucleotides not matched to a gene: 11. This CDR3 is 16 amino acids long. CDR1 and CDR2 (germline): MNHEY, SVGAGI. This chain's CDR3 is CASSLRSPGQGTEAFF. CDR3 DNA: TGTGCCAGCAGTTTACGCTCGCCGGGACAGGGAACTGAAGCTTTCTTT.

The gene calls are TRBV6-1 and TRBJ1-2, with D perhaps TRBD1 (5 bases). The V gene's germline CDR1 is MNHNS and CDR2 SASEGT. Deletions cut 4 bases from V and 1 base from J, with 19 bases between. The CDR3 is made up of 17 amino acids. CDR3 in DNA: TGTGCCAGCAGTGTCTGGGGCAGCTCGGGAGATAACTATGGCTACACCTTC. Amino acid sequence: CASSVWGSSGDNYGYTF.

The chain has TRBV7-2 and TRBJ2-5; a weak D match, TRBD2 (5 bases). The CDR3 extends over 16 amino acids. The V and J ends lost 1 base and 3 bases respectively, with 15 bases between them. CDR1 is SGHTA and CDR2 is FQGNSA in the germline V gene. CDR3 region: CASSLGTGKGEETQYF. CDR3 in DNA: TGTGCCAGCAGCTTAGGGACGGGAAAGGGTGAAGAGACCCAGTACTTC.

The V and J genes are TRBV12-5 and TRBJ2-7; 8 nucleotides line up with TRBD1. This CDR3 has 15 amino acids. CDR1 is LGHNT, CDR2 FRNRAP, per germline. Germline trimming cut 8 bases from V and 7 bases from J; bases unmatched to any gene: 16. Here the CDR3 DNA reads TGTGCTAGTTTCGCCGGGACAGGTCTTTCGGGGGAGCAGTACTTC. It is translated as CASFAGTGLSGEQYF.

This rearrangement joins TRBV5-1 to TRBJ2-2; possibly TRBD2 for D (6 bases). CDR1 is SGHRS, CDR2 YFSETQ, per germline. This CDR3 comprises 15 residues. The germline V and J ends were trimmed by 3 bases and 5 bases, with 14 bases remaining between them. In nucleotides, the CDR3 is TGCGCCAGCAGCTGGAACGATGGGAGGACCGGGGAGCTGTTTTTT. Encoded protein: CASSWNDGRTGELFF.

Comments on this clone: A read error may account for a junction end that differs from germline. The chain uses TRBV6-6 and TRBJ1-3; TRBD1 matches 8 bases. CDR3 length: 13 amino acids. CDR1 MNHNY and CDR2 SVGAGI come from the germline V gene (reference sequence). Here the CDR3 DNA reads TGTGCCGGCAGACAGGGGAGTGGAAACACCATATATTTT. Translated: CAGRQGSGNTIYF.